The 3 T cell receptor beta chains presented below share a single source sample, sequenced in a study of spatial heterogeneity in lung cancer. Time point of the sample: sample taken at primary tumor resection. TCRdb called the 5' RACE reads again in MiXCR, with one record for every CDR3 protein. The table includes tens of thousands of distinct CDR3 sequences, less than 9.5% detected once. The sequencing used PBMCs, collected at surgery. These receptors originate from a female donor with early-stage non-small cell lung cancer.

This clonotype was counted ten times or more. V usage is TRBV7-6 and J usage is TRBJ2-3, with D unclear. Germline CDR1 and CDR2: SGHVS and FNYEAQ. With 4 bases removed from V and 2 bases from J, the gap between germline ends came to 7 bases. The CDR3 has 13 amino acids. CDR3 protein: CASSSPLTDTQYF. CDR3 sequence (DNA): TGTGCCAGCAGCTCACCCCTCACAGATACGCAGTATTTT. The full variable domain, completed using reference TRBV7-6 and TRBJ2-3, is GAGVSQSPRYKVTKRGQDVALRCDPISGHVSLYWYRQALGQGPEFLTYFNYEAQQDKSGLPNDRFSAERPEGSISTLTIQRTEQRDSAMYRCASSSPLTDTQYFGPGTRLTVL.

This clonotype was counted between two and nine times. The J gene is TRBJ2-7, the V gene TRBV7-8; D gene unclear. From germline, CDR1 is SGHVS and CDR2 FQNEAQ. Between the trimmed V and J ends, which lost 4 bases and 3 bases, there was a span of 10 bases. The CDR3 loop spans 13 amino acids. The CDR3 DNA follows: TGTGCCAGCAGCTGGGTCAGGAACTACGAGCAGTACTTC. This sequence encodes CASSWVRNYEQYF.

This clonotype was counted between two and nine times. Because it lacks the conserved phenylalanine or tryptophan at the end, this CDR3 is likely a read error. The chain uses TRBV20-1 and TRBJ2-3; 7 bases are a match to TRBD2. Germline V CDR1 and CDR2: DFQATT, SNEGSKA (reference sequence). The CDR3 has 13 residues. Here the CDR3 DNA reads TGCAGTGCCAGAGGGGAGGGTGGGGATACGCAGTATCTT. It encodes CSARGEGGDTQYL.